The following is a T cell receptor (beta chain) sequence with its context. This clone's antigen is unknown. The sample holds no much larger clone one base away, and base qualities are not on file. The data belong to a study of PD-1 blockade in classical Hodgkin lymphoma (dated by TCRdb to about 2020). Background on the whole study: Nivolumab dosing was 3 mg/kg intravenously every 2 weeks, continuing until either disease progression or unacceptable toxicity. To define a peripheral blood immune signature of response to PD-1 blockade in classical Hodgkin lymphoma, the study combined TCR beta sequencing with CyTOF. The study at large found these results: Newly diagnosed patients were reported to have lower baseline TCR diversity than healthy donors, and relapsed/refractory patients were reported to have lower baseline TCR diversity still. The study was limited to a single clinical trial cohort, and causes of repertoire differences, possibly disease activity or prior therapy, remained undefined. A significant rise by C4D1 was seen in CD4+ but not CD8+ TCR diversity (p=0.0027 vs p=0.16), with the rise being most apparent in complete responders (p=0.02). Lower diversity was seen in patients whose nivolumab began less than 1 year after ASCT, and these patients were left out of later analyses so that immune reconstitution would not confound the results. Among trial patients, those achieving complete response had baseline diversity similar to that of newly diagnosed patients, while diversity was significantly lower in partial responders and progressors.

The CDR3, cysteine through phenylalanine, is 19 amino acids long. Of the read, only the CDR3 DNA is kept; its 57 bases are in frame from base 1. Ends trimmed: V by 1 base, J by 2 bases; bases unmatched to a gene: 16. Per the germline V gene, MDHEN is the CDR1 and SYDVKM is the CDR2. The Qiagen DNeasy kit was used to extract genomic DNA both from unsorted PBMCs and from the negatively selected CD4+ and CD8+ fractions. TCR beta CDR3 regions were amplified by immunoSEQ multiplex PCR using primers annealing to V and J segments. Amplification bias was minimized using a synthetic immune receptor repertoire, and residual bias was removed computationally after sequencing. The published analysis was carried out like this. Custom Python scripts were used to quantify repertoire diversity as the Shannon entropy index. Unsorted, CD4+ and CD8+ repertoires were examined separately, except in combined analyses, for which CD4+ and CD8+ sequences were merged in silico. A clone counted as expanded when the clone's frequency after treatment rose at least 2-fold relative to C1D1, and clones undetected at baseline were given a pseudocount of 0.5. Singleton clones were defined as clones with 0 or 1 copy at C1D1, and non-singleton clones were defined as clones with 2 or more copies. Clones expanded in unsorted samples were labelled as CD4+, CD8+ or unknown by matching protein sequences in sorted samples from the same patient. Diversity changes from C1D1 to C4D1 were tested in paired samples using Wilcoxon tests. Here the immuneACCESS table is served through TCRdb, limited to in-frame sequences with V and J called. Missing clones are a known gap in these copies; in checked studies unresolved V genes cover under half, and the rest lacks a known reason. V and J calls and clone size come straight from that table; D and trimming were deduced from the DNA. This sample is represented by about 94,000 clones; 85% to 95% of them were singletons. Of the sample, just under 2% falls within the top ten clones.

This specimen's time point label, interpreted: cycle 4 day 1 (C4D1), after six to seven weeks of nivolumab. All trial patients had relapsed after autologous stem cell transplantation, with cohorts A, B and C differing in prior brentuximab vedotin exposure. The trial cohort included around 60 patients with relapsed/refractory classical Hodgkin lymphoma, and each patient had a best overall response of complete response, partial response or progressive disease. In the multi-cohort phase II CheckMate 205 trial, trial patients received single-agent nivolumab. An independent review committee assessed best overall response by applying the 2007 International Working Group response criteria. Trial PBMCs were collected immediately before nivolumab initiation (C1D1) and during therapy at cycle 2 day 1 and cycle 4 day 1. Peripheral blood was collected in 8 mL Vacutainer Cell Preparation Tubes, from which PBMCs were isolated by centrifugation and then cryopreserved.

This chain is built from TRBV28 and TRBJ1-1; TRBD1 fits 7 bases in the junction. The TCR was taken from a human donor with classical Hodgkin lymphoma. The material sequenced was peripheral blood mononuclear cells (PBMCs), taken before the fourth cycle of nivolumab. The sequence in DNA is TGTGCCAGCAGTTTATCCCCCGCCCGGTGGGGACAGCAAAACACTGAAGCTTTCTTT. This codes for CASSLSPARWGQQNTEAFF.